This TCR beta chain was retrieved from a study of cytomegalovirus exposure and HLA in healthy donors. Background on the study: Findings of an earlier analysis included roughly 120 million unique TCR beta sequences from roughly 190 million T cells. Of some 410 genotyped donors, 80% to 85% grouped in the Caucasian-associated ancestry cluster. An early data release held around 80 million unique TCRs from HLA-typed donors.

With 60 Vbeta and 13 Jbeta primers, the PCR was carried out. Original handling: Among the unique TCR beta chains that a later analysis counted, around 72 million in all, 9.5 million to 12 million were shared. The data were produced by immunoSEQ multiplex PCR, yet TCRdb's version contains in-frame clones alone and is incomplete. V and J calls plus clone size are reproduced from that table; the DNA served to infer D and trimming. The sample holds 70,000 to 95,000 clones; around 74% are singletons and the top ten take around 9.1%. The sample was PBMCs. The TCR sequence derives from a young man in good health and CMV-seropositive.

The CDR3 region is CSVAGQFYGYTF. For the CDR3, the DNA is TGCAGCGTTGCAGGACAGTTCTATGGCTACACCTTC. J is TRBJ1-2 and V is TRBV29-1, with D maybe TRBD1 (6 bases). Looked up from germline, CDR1 is SQVTM and CDR2 is ANQGSEA. The CDR3 sequence is 12 residues long. Trimming pared 4 bases from V and 4 bases from J, leaving 10 bases between.